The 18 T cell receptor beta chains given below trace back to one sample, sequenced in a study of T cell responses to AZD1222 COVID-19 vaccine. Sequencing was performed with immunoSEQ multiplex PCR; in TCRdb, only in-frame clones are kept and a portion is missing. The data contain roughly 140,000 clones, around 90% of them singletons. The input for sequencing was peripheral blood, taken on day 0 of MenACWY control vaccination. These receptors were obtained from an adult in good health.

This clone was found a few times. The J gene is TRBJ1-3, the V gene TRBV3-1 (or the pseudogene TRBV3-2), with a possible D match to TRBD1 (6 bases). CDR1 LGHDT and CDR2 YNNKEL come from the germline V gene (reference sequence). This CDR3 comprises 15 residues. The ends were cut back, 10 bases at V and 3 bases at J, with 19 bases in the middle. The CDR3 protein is CATSTGLGVGNTIYF. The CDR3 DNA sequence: TGTGCCACCAGTACAGGGTTGGGTGTTGGAAACACCATATATTTT.

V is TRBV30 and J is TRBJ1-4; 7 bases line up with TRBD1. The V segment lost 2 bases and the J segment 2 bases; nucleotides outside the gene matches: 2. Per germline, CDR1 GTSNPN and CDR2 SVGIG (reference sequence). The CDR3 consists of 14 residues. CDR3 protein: CAWSPTGTNEKLFF. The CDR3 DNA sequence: TGTGCCTGGAGTCCGACAGGGACTAATGAAAAACTGTTTTTT.

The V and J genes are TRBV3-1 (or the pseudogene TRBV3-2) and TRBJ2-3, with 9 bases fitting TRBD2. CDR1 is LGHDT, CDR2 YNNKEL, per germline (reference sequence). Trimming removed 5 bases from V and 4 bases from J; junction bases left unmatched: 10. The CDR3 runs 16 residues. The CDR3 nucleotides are TGTGCCAGCAGCTCCGGGAGTAGCGGGGGCGCAGATACGCAGTATTTT. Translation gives CASSSGSSGGADTQYF.

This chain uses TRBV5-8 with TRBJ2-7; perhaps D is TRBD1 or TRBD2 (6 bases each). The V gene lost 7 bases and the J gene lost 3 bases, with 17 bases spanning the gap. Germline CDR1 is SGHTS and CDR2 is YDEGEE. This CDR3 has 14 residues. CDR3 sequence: CASARGRVIYEQYF. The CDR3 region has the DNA TGTGCCAGCGCTCGGGGGCGAGTTATCTACGAGCAGTACTTC. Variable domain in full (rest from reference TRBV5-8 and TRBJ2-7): EAGVTQSPTHLIKTRGQQATLRCSPISGHTSVYWYQQALGLGLQFLLWYDEGEERNRGNFPPRFSGRQFPNYSSELNVNALELEDSALYLCASARGRVIYEQYFGPGTRLTVT.

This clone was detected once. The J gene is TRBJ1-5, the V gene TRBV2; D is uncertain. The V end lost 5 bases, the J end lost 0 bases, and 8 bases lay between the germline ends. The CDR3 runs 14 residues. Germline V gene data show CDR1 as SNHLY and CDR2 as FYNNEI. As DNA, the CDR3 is TGTGCCAGCAGTCCCGAAAGTAGCAATCAGCCCCAGCATTTT. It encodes CASSPESSNQPQHF. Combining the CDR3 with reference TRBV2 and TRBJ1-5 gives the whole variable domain EPEVTQTPSHQVTQMGQEVILRCVPISNHLYFYWYRQILGQKVEFLVSFYNNEISEKSEIFDDQFSVERPDGSNFTLKIRSTKLEDSAMYFCASSPESSNQPQHFGDGTRLSIL.

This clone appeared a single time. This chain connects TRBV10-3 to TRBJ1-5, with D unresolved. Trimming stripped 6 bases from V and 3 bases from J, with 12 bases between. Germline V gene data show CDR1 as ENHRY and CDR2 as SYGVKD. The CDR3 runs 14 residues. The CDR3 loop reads CAIRGDKLNQPQHF. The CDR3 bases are TGTGCCATCAGGGGCGACAAACTCAATCAGCCCCAGCATTTT.

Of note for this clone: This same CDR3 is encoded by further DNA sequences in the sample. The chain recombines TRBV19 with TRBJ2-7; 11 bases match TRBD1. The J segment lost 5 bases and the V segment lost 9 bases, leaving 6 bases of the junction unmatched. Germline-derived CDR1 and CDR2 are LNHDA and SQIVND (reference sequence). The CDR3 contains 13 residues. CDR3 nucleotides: TGTGCCAGCTCAGGACAGGGGGCAAACGAGCAGTACTTC. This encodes CASSGQGANEQYF.

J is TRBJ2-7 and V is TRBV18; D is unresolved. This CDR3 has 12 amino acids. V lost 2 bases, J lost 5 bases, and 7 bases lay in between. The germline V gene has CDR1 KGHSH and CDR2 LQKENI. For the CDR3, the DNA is TGTGCCAGCTCACCAATTGTGGACGAGCAGTACTTC. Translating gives CASSPIVDEQYF.

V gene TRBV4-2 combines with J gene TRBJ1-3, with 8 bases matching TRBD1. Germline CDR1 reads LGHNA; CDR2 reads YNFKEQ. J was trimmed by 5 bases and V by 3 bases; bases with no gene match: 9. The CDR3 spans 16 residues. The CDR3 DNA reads TGTGCCAGCAGCCAGGCGGCGGACAGGGAAAGAAACACCATATATTTT. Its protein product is CASSQAADRERNTIYF.

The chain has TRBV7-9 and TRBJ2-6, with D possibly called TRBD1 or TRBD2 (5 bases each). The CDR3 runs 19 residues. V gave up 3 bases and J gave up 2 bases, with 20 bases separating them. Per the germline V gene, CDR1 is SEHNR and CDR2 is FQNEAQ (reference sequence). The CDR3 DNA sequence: TGTGCCAGCAGCTTGCCCCACGGGCAAAGGGGAGCTGGGGCCAACGTCCTGACTTTC. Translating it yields CASSLPHGQRGAGANVLTF.

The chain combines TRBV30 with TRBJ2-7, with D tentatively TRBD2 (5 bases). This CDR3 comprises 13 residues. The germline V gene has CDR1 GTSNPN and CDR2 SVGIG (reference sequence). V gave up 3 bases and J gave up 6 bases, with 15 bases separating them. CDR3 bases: TGTGCCTGGAGAAGCGGCCGCCTTGGCGAGCAGTACTTC. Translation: CAWRSGRLGEQYF.

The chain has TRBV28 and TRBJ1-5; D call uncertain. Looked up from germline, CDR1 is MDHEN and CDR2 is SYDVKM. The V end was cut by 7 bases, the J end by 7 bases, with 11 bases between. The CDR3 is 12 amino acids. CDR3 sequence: CASNVGLQPQHF. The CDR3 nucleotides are TGTGCCAGCAACGTCGGGTTACAGCCCCAGCATTTT.

CDR3 nucleotide sequence: TGTGCCAGCAGTTCCGTAATCGACACTGAAGCTTTCTTT. Protein: CASSSVIDTEAFF. This rearrangement joins TRBV27 to TRBJ1-1; D remains ambiguous. V lost 4 bases and J lost 3, with 9 bases in between. The CDR3 length is 13 residues. Germline CDR1 MNHEY, CDR2 SMNVEV (reference sequence).

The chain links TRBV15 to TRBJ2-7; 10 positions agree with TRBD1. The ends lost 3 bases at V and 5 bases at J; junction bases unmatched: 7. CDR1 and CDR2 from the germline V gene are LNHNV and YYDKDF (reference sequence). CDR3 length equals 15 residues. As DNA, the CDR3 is TGTGCCACCAGCAGGGGGACAGGGGTATCGAACGAGCAGTACTTC. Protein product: CATSRGTGVSNEQYF.

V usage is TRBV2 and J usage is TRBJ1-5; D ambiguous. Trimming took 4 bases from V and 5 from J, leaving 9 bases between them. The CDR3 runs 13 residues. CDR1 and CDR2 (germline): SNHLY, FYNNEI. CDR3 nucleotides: TGTGCCAGCAGTGTGTCTGGGGATCAGCCCCAGCATTTT. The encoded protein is CASSVSGDQPQHF.

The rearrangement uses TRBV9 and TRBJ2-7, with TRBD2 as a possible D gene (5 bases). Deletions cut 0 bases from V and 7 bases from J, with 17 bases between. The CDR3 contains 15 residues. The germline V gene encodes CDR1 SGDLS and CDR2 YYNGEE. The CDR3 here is CASSVGSRPPGEQYF. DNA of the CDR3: TGTGCCAGCAGCGTAGGGTCTCGACCCCCGGGGGAGCAGTACTTC.

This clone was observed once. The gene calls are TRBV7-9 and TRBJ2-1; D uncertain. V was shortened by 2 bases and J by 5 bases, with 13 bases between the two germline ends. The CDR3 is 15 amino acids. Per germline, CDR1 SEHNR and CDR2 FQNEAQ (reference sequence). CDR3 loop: CASSLSQLYDNEQFF. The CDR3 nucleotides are TGTGCCAGCAGCTTATCACAGCTGTATGACAATGAGCAGTTCTTC.

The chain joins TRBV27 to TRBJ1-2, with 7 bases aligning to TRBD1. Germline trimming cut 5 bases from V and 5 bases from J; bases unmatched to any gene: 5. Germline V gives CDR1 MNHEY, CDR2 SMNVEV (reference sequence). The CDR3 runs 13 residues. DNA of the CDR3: TGTGCCAGCAGTACCACACAGGGGTATGGCTACACCTTC. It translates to CASSTTQGYGYTF.